The present T cell receptor (beta chain) was sequenced within a study of blood T cell repertoires in COVID-19. Background on the study: The study drew acute and convalescent COVID-19 samples from the United States, Italy and Spain. From T cells, B-cell-depleted T cells, or PBMCs came the material, which was cDNA or gDNA.

Germline trimming cut 8 bases from V and 4 bases from J; bases unmatched to any gene: 13. The CDR3 extends over 16 amino acids. The V gene's germline CDR1 is SGHTA and CDR2 FQGNSA. In the authors' workflow: Reference gene primer amplification yielded estimated nucleated cell counts. Sequencing was performed with immunoSEQ multiplex PCR; in TCRdb, only in-frame clones are kept and a portion is missing. V and J calls and clone size follow that table, whereas D and trimming were derived from the DNA. Of about 39,000 clones detected, 91% appear once; the ten largest clones hold under 2.5%. Sample: peripheral blood. V and J are TRBV7-2 and TRBJ2-2; 7 nucleotides agree with TRBD1. This clonotype originated in a man aged 50-60 years with active COVID-19. CDR3: CASEGGRQGATGELFF. The CDR3, as DNA: TGTGCCAGCGAAGGGGGCAGACAGGGAGCCACCGGGGAGCTGTTTTTT. The full variable domain, rest sourced from reference TRBV7-2 and TRBJ2-2, is GAGVSQSPSNKVTEKGKDVELRCDPISGHTALYWYRQSLGQGLEFLIYFQGNSAPDKSGLPSDRFSAERTGGSVSTLTIQRTQQEDSAVYLCASEGGRQGATGELFFGEGSRLTVL.